This is a list of T cell receptor beta chains from one sample in a study of T cells in Graves' hyperthyroidism and ophthalmopathy. TCRdb reprocessed the multiplex PCR reads with MiXCR, giving one entry per CDR3 protein. The table shows 550,000 to 800,000 distinct CDR3 sequences, with roughly 17% occurring only once. The sequenced sample consisted of blood. Source of these receptors: a man aged 50 or older with Graves' hyperthyroidism. CDR3s include the opening cysteine and the closing phenylalanine or tryptophan. A D gene is named only where the DNA matches it firmly. The listing skips clone size in some rows; elsewhere it reads once, few, many or a size class.

many	TRBJ1-1	TRBV11-2	NA	CASSLASEGGTEAFF	TGTGCCAGCAGCTTAGCCTCAGAAGGGGGCACTGAAGCTTTCTTT
NA	TRBJ1-6	TRBV10-1	NA	CATQNGGNSPLHF	TGCGCCACCCAGAACGGGGGGAATTCACCCCTCCACTTT
NA	TRBJ2-1	TRBV9	TRBD2	CASSWTSGSRDEQFF	TGTGCCAGCAGTTGGACTAGCGGGAGCAGGGATGAGCAGTTCTTC
many	TRBJ1-2	TRBV6-1	NA	CASSERASGRLYGYTF	TGTGCCAGCAGTGAAAGGGCTAGCGGGAGGCTTTATGGCTACACCTTC
many	TRBJ2-1	TRBV12-3/TRBV12-4	TRBD2	CASRAGTSGRSEQFF	TGTGCCAGCAGGGCCGGGACTAGCGGGAGGTCTGAGCAGTTCTTC
few	TRBJ2-2	TRBV7-3	TRBD2	CASSFSGRDTGELFF	TGTGCCAGCAGCTTTAGCGGGAGGGACACCGGGGAGCTGTTTTTT
few	TRBJ1-1	TRBV4-1	NA	CASRTTAWNTEAFF	TGCGCCAGCCGAACCACGGCCTGGAACACTGAAGCTTTCTTT
many	TRBJ1-1	TRBV19	NA	CASSIHGWIDTEAFF	TGTGCCAGTAGTATCCACGGGTGGATAGACACTGAAGCTTTCTTT
many	TRBJ2-3	TRBV7-2	TRBD2	CASSLRLAGTDTQYF	TGTGCCAGCAGCTTACGACTAGCGGGCACAGATACGCAGTATTTT
few	TRBJ1-3	TRBV28	NA	CATSRVSGNTIYF	TGTGCCACAAGCAGGGTGTCCGGAAACACCATATATTTT
few	TRBJ1-5	TRBV10-3	TRBD1	CAARDRASQPQHF	TGTGCCGCCCGGGACAGGGCTTCTCAGCCCCAGCATTTT
many	TRBJ2-7	TRBV28	TRBD1	CASSTFTGGFVYEQYF	TGTGCCAGCTCAACTTTCACAGGGGGCTTTGTCTACGAGCAGTACTTC
many	TRBJ2-7	TRBV7-6	TRBD2	CASSSTSGGKQYF	TGTGCCAGCAGCTCGACTAGCGGGGGGAAGCAGTACTTC
many	TRBJ2-5	TRBV10-3	NA	CAISESPAQETQYF	TGTGCCATCAGTGAGTCGCCCGCCCAAGAGACCCAGTACTTC
many	TRBJ1-2	TRBV20-1	TRBD1	CSAPGTGRPEYGYTF	TGCAGTGCTCCCGGGACAGGGAGGCCCGAATATGGCTACACCTTC
NA	TRBJ2-5	TRBV2	TRBD2	CASSESTSGRRETQYF	TGTGCCAGCAGTGAGAGCACTAGCGGGAGACGAGAGACCCAGTACTTC
few	TRBJ1-1	TRBV20-1	NA	CSASHRHVEAFF	TGCAGTGCTAGTCACCGGCATGTTGAAGCTTTCTTT
few	TRBJ2-6	TRBV24-1	NA	CATSGHAGANVLTF	TGTGCCACCAGTGGACACGCTGGGGCCAACGTCCTGACTTTC
many	TRBJ2-1	TRBV28	TRBD2	CASSPSGGGFYGEQFF	TGTGCCAGCAGCCCCTCCGGGGGGGGGTTTTACGGTGAGCAGTTCTTC
NA	TRBJ1-4	TRBV7-9	NA	CASSVGLTNEKLFF	TGTGCCAGCAGCGTCGGACTAACTAATGAAAAACTGTTTTTT
many	TRBJ1-4	TRBV6-1	NA	CASSYRPGNEKLFF	TGTGCCAGCAGTTACAGGCCGGGAAATGAAAAACTGTTTTTT
few	TRBJ1-1	TRBV20-1	NA	CSASTPGTEAFF	TGCAGTGCTAGTACGCCGGGCACTGAAGCTTTCTTT
many	TRBJ2-4	TRBV2	NA	CASSEMGFKNIQYF	TGTGCCAGCAGTGAAATGGGTTTCAAAAACATTCAGTACTTC
NA	TRBJ1-1	TRBV6-1	NA	CARGLGMNTEAFF	TGTGCCAGGGGATTAGGTATGAACACTGAAGCTTTCTTT
few	TRBJ2-7	TRBV10-3	NA	CATKGWQDDEQYF	TGTGCCACCAAAGGTTGGCAGGATGACGAGCAGTACTTC
many	TRBJ1-2	TRBV2	TRBD1	CAQMGGGIDGYTF	TGTGCCCAGATGGGAGGGGGCATCGATGGCTACACCTTC
many	TRBJ2-1	TRBV11-2	TRBD2	CASSIDAGTSGNNEQFF	TGTGCCAGCAGTATAGACGCCGGGACTAGCGGAAACAATGAGCAGTTCTTC
many	TRBJ2-1	TRBV6-5	NA	CASSYSREQFF	TGTGCCAGCAGTTACTCGCGTGAGCAGTTCTTC
many	TRBJ2-1	TRBV28	NA	CASQTWGGRSYNEQFF	TGTGCCAGCCAGACCTGGGGGGGGCGCTCCTACAATGAGCAGTTCTTC
many	TRBJ2-2	TRBV2	NA	CASSEDSNPGELFF	TGTGCCAGCAGTGAAGATAGTAATCCGGGGGAGCTGTTTTTT
NA	TRBJ2-6	TRBV7-9	NA	CASSLAGGTAGANVLTF	TGTGCCAGCAGCTTAGCGGGTGGTACCGCTGGGGCCAACGTCCTGACTTTC
NA	TRBJ2-1	TRBV25-1	TRBD1	CASSGHDRGLHNEQFF	TGTGCCAGCAGTGGTCACGACAGGGGGCTCCACAATGAGCAGTTCTTC
many	TRBJ2-5	TRBV30	TRBD1	CAWSAGQGAETQYF	TGTGCCTGGAGTGCGGGACAGGGGGCCGAGACCCAGTACTTC
many	TRBJ2-5	TRBV28	TRBD1	CASSLGTGGGQYF	TGTGCCAGCAGTTTAGGCACAGGGGGCGGCCAGTACTTC
few	TRBJ1-5	TRBV6-2/TRBV6-3	NA	CASSYSDSSSADQPQHF	TGTGCCAGCAGTTACTCGGACAGTAGCTCGGCGGACCAGCCCCAGCATTTT
NA	TRBJ2-5	TRBV11-2	NA	CATGWGAETQYF	TGTGCCACGGGGTGGGGGGCCGAGACCCAGTACTTC
many	TRBJ1-6	TRBV28	NA	CASSFSGSPLHF	TGTGCCAGCAGTTTTTCAGGTTCACCCCTCCACTTT
many	TRBJ1-1	TRBV12-3/TRBV12-4	NA	CASSFTGRTTEAFF	TGTGCCAGCAGTTTTACAGGGCGGACCACTGAAGCTTTCTTT
few	TRBJ1-1	TRBV10-3	NA	CAISGTLGATEAFF	TGTGCCATCAGTGGAACCCTCGGGGCCACTGAAGCTTTCTTT
few	TRBJ2-1	TRBV19	NA	CASRPPGTSDNEQFF	TGTGCCAGTAGGCCCCCCGGGACATCAGACAATGAGCAGTTCTTC
NA	TRBJ2-2	TRBV24-1	TRBD1	CATSEYDRGSAGELFF	TGTGCCACCAGTGAATATGACAGGGGAAGTGCCGGGGAGCTGTTTTTT